This T cell receptor (beta chain) was observed in a study of technical replicates of blood from several donors. Assay used: immunoSEQ multiplex PCR; TCRdb lists only in-frame clones, some missing. There are more than 65,000 clones in the sample; approximately 96% occur only once, and roughly 0.34% lies in the top ten. The source is a human donor in good health. Source material: T cells isolated from PBMCs.

The CDR3 sequence is CASSIISVRYEQYF. In DNA form, the CDR3 reads TGTGCCAGTAGTATAATTAGCGTGAGATACGAGCAGTACTTC. This sequence joins TRBV19 and TRBJ2-7; D might be TRBD2 (5 bases). From germline, CDR1 is LNHDA and CDR2 SQIVND (reference sequence). With 2 bases removed from V and 4 bases from J, the gap between germline ends came to 12 bases. The CDR3 has 14 residues.